This is a list of T cell receptor beta chains from one sample in a study of shared clonotypes between healthy human individuals. The method was immunoSEQ multiplex PCR; TCRdb's version includes in-frame clones alone and lacks a portion of them. The profile shows around 430,000 clones, 75% to 85% of them singletons. The sequenced sample consisted of PBMCs. Every receptor here comes from a woman between 40 and 55 years old in good health. Some clones in this sample may be carry-over from other donors' samples. The CDR3 runs from the conserved cysteine through the conserved F or W. The D gene is left open where the match is weak. Clone size is shown for a subset of rows, as once, few, many or a class of expanded clone.

j_call clone_size v_call d_call cdr3_aa cdr3_nt
TRBJ1-5 once TRBV7-2 TRBD1 CASSLNRGDQPQHF TGTGCCAGCAGCCTCAACAGGGGAGATCAGCCCCAGCATTTT
TRBJ2-7 . TRBV28 TRBD2 CASTFTSVPYEQYF TGTGCCAGCACCTTCACTAGCGTTCCCTACGAGCAGTACTTC
TRBJ1-6 . TRBV30 . CALGRTGNSPLHF TGTGCCCTGGGTAGGACGGGTAATTCACCCCTCCACTTT
TRBJ2-1 . TRBV28 . CASRGWGANEQFF TGTGCCAGCAGAGGTTGGGGAGCGAATGAGCAGTTCTTC
TRBJ2-7 once TRBV28 TRBD1 CATKAGTDLYEQYF TGTGCCACCAAGGCCGGGACAGACCTCTACGAGCAGTACTTC
TRBJ1-1 . TRBV12-5 . CASGFSIGANREGTEAFF TGTGCTAGTGGTTTTAGTATTGGCGCGAACAGGGAGGGCACTGAAGCTTTCTTT
TRBJ2-2 . TRBV6-5 TRBD1 CASSRDRVNTGELFF TGTGCCAGCAGCCGAGACAGGGTCAACACCGGGGAGCTGTTTTTT
TRBJ2-3 . TRBV10-3 . CAISESTDTQYF TGTGCCATCAGTGAGAGCACAGATACGCAGTATTTT
TRBJ2-1 few TRBV19 TRBD2 CASSTRTSRNEQFF TGTGCCAGTAGTACTCGGACTAGCCGGAATGAGCAGTTCTTC
TRBJ2-3 . TRBV2 TRBD1 CASPTGRVGDTQYF TGTGCCAGCCCGACAGGGCGGGTCGGAGATACGCAGTATTTT
TRBJ2-3 once TRBV6-5 TRBD2 CASSFQGTSVTDTQYF TGTGCCAGCAGTTTCCAGGGGACTAGCGTCACAGATACGCAGTATTTT
TRBJ2-1 . TRBV5-4 TRBD2 CASSPGLAGRNEQFF TGTGCCAGCAGCCCTGGACTAGCGGGACGCAATGAGCAGTTCTTC
TRBJ2-7 . TRBV9 . CASSVGRPPSEQYF TGTGCCAGCAGCGTAGGTCGACCGCCGTCCGAGCAGTACTTC
TRBJ2-4 once TRBV27 TRBD2 CASSLQASGDSIAKNIQYF TGTGCCAGCAGTTTACAAGCTAGCGGGGATAGTATAGCCAAAAACATTCAGTACTTC
TRBJ1-1 . TRBV19 . CASSGQPNTEAFF TGTGCCAGTAGCGGCCAACCGAACACTGAAGCTTTCTTT
TRBJ2-1 . TRBV27 TRBD2 CASSFRWRTSGSHEQFF TGTGCCAGCAGTTTTCGGTGGCGGACTAGTGGGTCTCATGAGCAGTTCTTC
TRBJ2-2 . TRBV19 TRBD2 CASSMSLAGNTGELFF TGTGCCAGTAGTATGAGCCTAGCGGGTAACACCGGGGAGCTGTTTTTT
TRBJ2-1 . TRBV19 . CASSIAREYNEQFF TGTGCCAGTAGTATTGCCAGGGAGTACAATGAGCAGTTCTTC
TRBJ1-5 . TRBV29-1 . CSFRGGSGQPQHF TGCAGCTTTCGCGGGGGATCGGGGCAGCCCCAACATTTT
TRBJ1-4 . TRBV27 TRBD1 CASSLRGYRGEKLFF TGTGCCAGCAGTTTAAGAGGGTACAGGGGAGAAAAACTGTTTTTT
TRBJ1-1 few TRBV29-1 . CSVEHRAMVEAFF TGCAGCGTTGAACACAGGGCTATGGTTGAAGCTTTCTTT
TRBJ1-1 . TRBV19 . CASSIPPQRRNTEAFF TGTGCCAGTAGTATTCCCCCACAACGGCGGAACACTGAAGCTTTCTTT
TRBJ1-6 few TRBV30 . CAWSRNLNSPLHF TGTGCCTGGAGTAGGAACCTCAATTCACCCCTCCACTTT
TRBJ1-3 . TRBV28 . CASSLLPRLRGNTIYF TGTGCCAGCAGCTTACTTCCCCGGCTAAGGGGAAACACCATATATTTT
TRBJ2-7 . TRBV6-1 . CASSESSGAFYEQYF TGTGCCAGCAGTGAATCCTCGGGGGCTTTCTACGAGCAGTACTTC
TRBJ2-7 . TRBV19 TRBD1 CASSRGTASYEQYF TGTGCCAGTAGTAGGGGGACAGCCTCCTACGAGCAGTACTTC